A selection of T cell receptor beta chains follows, all from one sample in a study of T cells in Graves' hyperthyroidism and ophthalmopathy. Each CDR3 protein gets one entry after TCRdb re-called the multiplex PCR reads with MiXCR. This table holds fewer than 55,000 distinct CDR3 sequences, 54% found once. Sequenced sample: peripheral blood or thyroid tissue (not recorded which). Receptors were obtained from a man between 18 and 35 years old with Graves' hyperthyroidism. The CDR3 runs from the conserved cysteine through the conserved F or W. A D gene is named only where the DNA matches it firmly. Not all rows give a size; the values are once, few, many and, for expanded clones, a class.

d_gene,v_gene,j_gene,abundance,CDR3aa,CDR3nt
TRBD1,TRBV25-1,TRBJ1-6,.,CASSEYGDRADNSPLHF,TGTGCCAGCAGTGAATACGGGGACAGGGCAGATAATTCACCCCTCCACTTT
.,TRBV6-5,TRBJ1-6,.,CASSPGANSPLHF,TGTGCCAGCAGCCCGGGTGCGAATTCACCCCTCCACTTT
.,TRBV10-3,TRBJ1-3,.,CAISGRNTIYF,TGTGCCATCAGTGGCAGAAACACCATATATTTT
.,TRBV6-5,TRBJ2-7,.,CASSERGAKEQYF,TGTGCCAGCAGTGAACGGGGGGCTAAGGAGCAGTACTTC
.,TRBV9,TRBJ2-7,.,CASSVAGTTYEQYF,TGTGCCAGCAGCGTAGCCGGGACAACCTACGAGCAGTACTTC
.,TRBV2,TRBJ1-4,.,CASGPGTRAEKLFF,TGTGCCAGCGGGCCCGGGACCAGAGCCGAAAAACTGTTTTTT
.,TRBV4-3,TRBJ2-2,many,CASSQGAGTRVNGELFF,TGCGCCAGCAGCCAAGGGGCCGGGACACGCGTAAACGGGGAGCTGTTTTTT
.,TRBV24-1,TRBJ1-5,.,CASSHDGNQPQHF,TGTGCCAGCAGTCATGACGGGAATCAGCCCCAGCATTTT
TRBD1,TRBV5-6,TRBJ1-5,.,CASSLGTGNNQPQHF,TGTGCCAGCAGCTTGGGGACAGGCAACAATCAGCCCCAGCATTTT
TRBD1,TRBV6-1,TRBJ1-5,.,CAISEAGGAVYQPQHF,TGTGCCATCAGTGAAGCAGGGGGCGCGGTGTATCAGCCCCAGCATTTT
.,TRBV12-3/TRBV12-4,TRBJ2-5,many,CASRGEVETQYF,TGTGCCAGCAGGGGCGAGGTAGAGACCCAGTACTTC
.,TRBV6-6,TRBJ2-2,.,CASGILQETGELFF,TGTGCCAGCGGTATATTACAGGAGACCGGGGAGCTGTTTTTT
.,TRBV12-3/TRBV12-4,TRBJ1-5,many,CASSLGVSNQPQHF,TGTGCCAGCAGTTTAGGTGTTAGCAATCAGCCCCAGCATTTT
.,TRBV9,TRBJ2-7,many,CASSVGLFSYEQYF,TGTGCCAGCAGCGTAGGGCTTTTTTCCTACGAGCAGTACTTC
TRBD2,TRBV6-6,TRBJ2-7,.,CASRPTSGGYYEQYF,TGTGCCAGCAGACCGACTAGCGGGGGCTACTACGAGCAGTACTTC
.,TRBV25-1,TRBJ1-4,once,CASSLGGEKLFF,TGTGCCAGCAGTTTGGGCGGGGAAAAACTGTTTTTT
TRBD1,TRBV20-1,TRBJ2-7,.,CSAQGGQGVSEQYF,TGCAGTGCTCAGGGGGGACAGGGGGTTTCCGAGCAGTACTTC
.,TRBV20-1,TRBJ1-4,.,CSARDFPGSSEKLFF,TGCAGTGCTAGAGATTTCCCAGGGTCCAGTGAAAAACTGTTTTTT
.,TRBV15,TRBJ1-5,once,CATSRDRGENQPQHF,TGTGCCACCAGCAGAGATCGTGGGGAGAATCAGCCCCAGCATTTT
TRBD2,TRBV29-1,TRBJ2-5,.,CSVTPSGTGETQYF,TGCAGCGTGACACCTAGCGGGACCGGAGAGACCCAGTACTTC
TRBD1,TRBV10-2,TRBJ1-5,.,CASSVAGGNQPQHF,TGCGCCAGCAGTGTGGCAGGGGGAAATCAGCCCCAGCATTTT
TRBD1,TRBV5-1,TRBJ2-5,many,CASSGARGTGDRETQYF,TGCGCCAGCAGCGGTGCCCGGGGGACAGGTGACCGGGAGACCCAGTACTTC
.,TRBV29-1,TRBJ2-3,.,CSVKRLVTDTQYF,TGCAGCGTTAAGAGATTAGTGACAGATACGCAGTATTTT
.,TRBV5-6,TRBJ1-2,many,CASSAMGDSYFGYTF,TGTGCCAGCAGCGCAATGGGGGACTCATACTTTGGCTACACCTTC
TRBD1,TRBV9,TRBJ1-5,.,CAGSAGTGHSNQPQHF,TGTGCCGGCAGCGCGGGGACAGGGCATAGCAATCAGCCCCAGCATTTT
.,TRBV6-5,TRBJ1-1,many,CASRPPGGKAFF,TGTGCCAGCCGTCCCCCGGGGGGCAAAGCTTTCTTT
.,TRBV9,TRBJ2-6,few,CASSQVGANVLTF,TGTGCCAGCAGCCAAGTTGGGGCCAACGTCCTGACTTTC
.,TRBV7-3,TRBJ1-2,.,CASSPDRNYGYTF,TGTGCCAGCAGCCCGGACCGGAACTATGGCTACACCTTC
TRBD1,TRBV10-2,TRBJ2-7,.,CASRGQGANEQYF,TGCGCCAGCAGGGGACAGGGGGCGAACGAGCAGTACTTC
TRBD1,TRBV20-1,TRBJ1-1,.,CSASQGVDEAFF,TGCAGTGCTTCACAGGGGGTCGATGAAGCTTTCTTT
TRBD1,TRBV2,TRBJ2-7,.,CASRPETGGYGQYF,TGTGCCAGCAGGCCCGAGACAGGGGGGTACGGGCAGTACTTC
TRBD2,TRBV29-1,TRBJ2-2,many,CSVETSGVSTGELFF,TGCAGCGTTGAGACTAGCGGGGTGTCCACCGGGGAGCTGTTTTTT
.,TRBV28,TRBJ2-6,few,CASSLSLQAISGANVLTF,TGTGCCAGCAGTTTGTCCTTACAGGCAATCTCTGGGGCCAACGTCCTGACTTTC
.,TRBV7-9,TRBJ1-2,.,CASRFGLNGYTF,TGTGCCAGCAGGTTCGGGTTAAATGGCTACACCTTC
TRBD1,TRBV27,TRBJ1-3,once,CASSLFETGDGNTIYF,TGTGCCAGCAGTTTATTCGAGACAGGGGATGGAAACACCATATATTTT
TRBD2,TRBV20-1,TRBJ2-3,many,CSAEAGVRTDTQYF,TGCAGTGCTGAAGCGGGGGTTCGGACAGATACGCAGTATTTT
.,TRBV29-1,TRBJ1-3,many,CSVHHKDGNTIYF,TGCAGCGTCCACCACAAGGATGGAAACACCATATATTTT
TRBD2,TRBV15,TRBJ2-5,.,CATSRGVVSPLTSGKETQYF,TGTGCCACCAGCAGAGGGGTCGTCTCGCCCCTGACTAGCGGGAAGGAGACCCAGTACTTC
.,TRBV4-3,TRBJ1-2,many,CASSQERGAQSGYTF,TGCGCCAGCAGCCAAGAGCGGGGGGCGCAGTCTGGCTACACCTTC
.,TRBV4-3,TRBJ2-7,many,CASSPSLWRVNYEQYF,TGCGCCAGCAGCCCGAGCCTGTGGAGGGTTAACTACGAGCAGTACTTC
TRBD1,TRBV12-3/TRBV12-4,TRBJ1-2,many,CASSPGQAYGYTF,TGTGCCAGCAGCCCAGGACAGGCCTATGGCTACACCTTC
TRBD1,TRBV19,TRBJ1-5,once,CAAAGTGNQPQHF,TGTGCCGCCGCCGGGACAGGGAACCAGCCCCAGCATTTT
.,TRBV7-2,TRBJ2-7,.,CASGGAEQYF,TGTGCCAGCGGGGGCGCCGAGCAGTACTTC
.,TRBV4-2,TRBJ1-6,many,CASSQAGSSYNSPLHF,TGTGCCAGCAGCCAAGCAGGGAGCTCCTATAATTCACCCCTCCACTTT
TRBD1,TRBV6-5,TRBJ2-5,many,CASSYAGGQAETQYF,TGTGCCAGCAGTTACGCAGGGGGACAGGCAGAGACCCAGTACTTC
TRBD1,TRBV29-1,TRBJ1-2,many,CSVEYDRVGYTF,TGCAGCGTTGAATACGACAGGGTTGGCTACACCTTC
.,TRBV11-1,TRBJ2-7,many,CASSSDGQIRAYEQYF,TGTGCCAGCAGCTCGGACGGGCAGATAAGAGCCTACGAGCAGTACTTC
.,TRBV29-1,TRBJ2-5,.,CSGGETQYF,TGCAGCGGGGGGGAGACCCAGTACTTC